These 5 T cell receptor beta chains were all obtained from the same sample, sequenced in a study of OX40 agonist ivuxolimab in advanced cancers. Profiling relied on immunoSEQ multiplex PCR, and the TCRdb table lists in-frame clones only, not all of them. The sample has 50,000 to 65,000 clones; about four fifths are singletons. The starting material was CD4+ or CD8+ T cells sorted from blood, obtained in a trial of the OX40 agonist ivuxolimab. The receptor set was obtained from an adult with an advanced solid tumor such as melanoma, head and neck, liver or kidney cancer.

As DNA, the CDR3 is TGTGCCACCTCACCACGAAGGGGGGCAACGGCCACAGATACGCAGTATTTT. This codes for CATSPRRGATATDTQYF. The chain recombines TRBV27 with TRBJ2-3; the D gene could be TRBD1 or TRBD2 (6 bases each). Trimming took 10 bases from V and 2 from J, leaving 25 bases between them. This CDR3 spans 17 amino acids. CDR1 and CDR2 from the germline V gene are MNHEY and SMNVEV (reference sequence).

The chain links TRBV28 to TRBJ2-3; the D gene is possibly TRBD2 (6 bases). V was cut by 6 bases and J by 12 bases, with 16 bases left in between. CDR3 size: 12 residues. Germline CDR1 MDHEN, CDR2 SYDVKM. CDR3 sequence reads: CASRTAGSSQYF. The CDR3 bases are TGTGCCAGCAGGACGGCCGGGAGTAGTCAGTATTTT.

The chain joins TRBV7-2 to TRBJ1-2; D perhaps matches TRBD1 (5 bases). Trimming left V 5 bases short and J 8 bases short, with 21 bases between. There are 15 residues in the CDR3. Germline V CDR1 and CDR2: SGHTA, FQGNSA. CDR3 DNA: TGTGCCAGCAGCCCCGGGGCCAGGGCAAAGGAAGGCTACACCTTC. This encodes CASSPGARAKEGYTF.

V usage is TRBV7-2 and J usage is TRBJ2-5; 16 nucleotides align to TRBD2. There are 17 residues in the CDR3. CDR1 SGHTA and CDR2 FQGNSA come from the germline V gene. V was clipped by 3 bases and J by 5 bases; unmatched bases: 6. This CDR3 reads CASSLGTSGGARETQYF. The CDR3 bases are TGTGCCAGCAGCTTGGGGACTAGCGGGGGGGCGCGGGAGACCCAGTACTTC. Based on the CDR3 plus reference TRBV7-2 and TRBJ2-5, the full variable domain is GAGVSQSPSNKVTEKGKDVELRCDPISGHTALYWYRQSLGQGLEFLIYFQGNSAPDKSGLPSDRFSAERTGGSVSTLTIQRTQQEDSAVYLCASSLGTSGGARETQYFGPGTRLLVL.

This chain uses TRBV18 with TRBJ2-3, with 7 nucleotides matching TRBD1. CDR3 length equals 12 residues. J was trimmed by 5 bases and V by 6 bases; bases with no gene match: 2. Germline V gives CDR1 KGHSH, CDR2 LQKENI. CDR3 loop: CASSAGGDTQYF. The CDR3 coding sequence is TGTGCCAGCTCGGCAGGGGGAGATACGCAGTATTTT.